The clone carrying this T cell receptor (beta chain) has a handful of counts. Its specificity is not known. The sample comes from a study of response to subunit inactivated influenza vaccine. General study findings and limits: Authors proposed each seasonal influenza vaccination draws in few new T cells.

Germline CDR1 and CDR2: SGHRS and YFSETQ. Germline trimming cut 4 bases from V and 5 bases from J; bases unmatched to any gene: 8. This CDR3 is 16 amino acids long. TCRdb reanalysed the RT-PCR reads using MiXCR and keeps one entry per CDR3 protein. The table lists about 700,000 distinct CDR3 sequences, about 15% of them singletons. This TCR derives from a man between 45 and 60 years old who received an inactivated influenza vaccine. The V gene is TRBV5-1, the J gene TRBJ2-3; TRBD2 matches 12 bases. The sequenced sample was PBMCs from blood, obtained around 14 days before vaccination. The DNA of the CDR3 is TGCGCCAGCAGCCCCATGACTAGCGGGAGTAGAGATACGCAGTATTTT. Its translation is CASSPMTSGSRDTQYF. Supplemented by reference TRBV5-1 and TRBJ2-3, the full variable domain reads KAGVTQTPRYLIKTRGQQVTLSCSPISGHRSVSWYQQTPGQGLQFLFEYFSETQRNKGNFPGRFSGRQFSNSRSEMNVSTLELGDSALYLCASSPMTSGSRDTQYFGPGTRLTVL.